This T cell receptor beta chain stems from a study of cytomegalovirus exposure and HLA in healthy donors. Primers: 60 Vbeta forward and 13 Jbeta reverse. Assay used: immunoSEQ multiplex PCR; TCRdb lists only in-frame clones, some missing. The sample data list some 75,000 clones. Germline lookup yields CDR1 SGHRS and CDR2 YFSETQ. CDR3 size: 15 residues. V was clipped by 0 bases and J by 8 bases; unmatched bases: 7. The clonotype was recovered from a boy aged 10-17 years in good health and CMV-seronegative. The rearrangement joins TRBV5-1 to TRBJ1-4; 7 bases align to TRBD1. The sequenced sample was PBMCs. The CDR3 loop is CASSLERGLKEKLFF. The CDR3 DNA reads TGCGCCAGCAGCTTGGAAAGGGGGCTTAAGGAAAAACTGTTTTTT.